These T cell receptor beta chains were read from a single sample in a study of CD8 T cells in ankylosing spondylitis. TCRdb used MiXCR to reprocess the 5' RACE reads, holding one entry per CDR3 protein. The data contain some 180,000 distinct CDR3 sequences, roughly 18% of them singletons. The specimen was blood, either unsorted or a sorted T cell fraction (not recorded which). These receptors came from a male donor aged 5-30 years with ankylosing spondylitis or in good health (not recorded which). The CDR3 runs from the conserved cysteine through the conserved F or W. D genes are given only for firm matches. Size values are once, few and many counts, or a class for expanded clones, and some rows have none.

v_gene	d_gene	abundance	j_gene	CDR3aa	CDR3nt
TRBV23-1	-	-	TRBJ2-5	CASTPGGLEETQYF	TGCGCCAGCACCCCGGGGGGCTTAGAAGAGACCCAGTACTTC
TRBV4-3	TRBD2	many	TRBJ2-2	CASSRQLATTGELFF	TGCGCCAGCAGCCGCCAACTAGCGACCACCGGGGAGCTGTTTTTT
TRBV11-1	-	few	TRBJ2-3	CASSLKGPEGAQYF	TGTGCCAGCAGCTTAAAGGGGCCCGAGGGGGCGCAGTATTTT
TRBV5-1	-	many	TRBJ2-1	CASSLVDQTGYNEQFF	TGCGCCAGCAGCTTAGTCGACCAAACCGGCTACAATGAGCAGTTCTTC
TRBV29-1	TRBD2	-	TRBJ2-1	CSVRTSGTYEQFF	TGCAGCGTAAGGACTAGCGGGACCTATGAGCAGTTCTTC
TRBV10-3	TRBD1	-	TRBJ2-5	CAISEKGQVSETQYF	TGTGCCATCAGTGAAAAGGGACAGGTCTCCGAGACCCAGTACTTC
TRBV6-5	-	many	TRBJ2-7	CASSRGVEQYF	TGTGCCAGCAGTAGAGGAGTCGAGCAGTACTTC
TRBV15	TRBD2	many	TRBJ2-1	CATSSSGIWNEQFF	TGTGCCACCAGCAGCAGCGGGATCTGGAATGAGCAGTTCTTC
TRBV7-9	-	many	TRBJ2-5	CASGLRTGGETQYF	TGTGCCAGCGGGCTTCGGACAGGAGGGGAGACCCAGTACTTC
TRBV29-1	-	-	TRBJ2-3	CTSGQGTDTQYF	TGCACCTCCGGGCAGGGCACAGATACGCAGTATTTT
TRBV28	-	-	TRBJ1-2	CASSPLRGYTF	TGTGCCAGCAGTCCCCTCAGGGGCTACACCTTC
TRBV2	TRBD2	many	TRBJ2-3	CASKFLAGAPDTQYF	TGTGCCAGCAAGTTTCTAGCGGGAGCCCCAGATACGCAGTATTTT
TRBV29-1	-	few	TRBJ2-1	CSVDANEQFF	TGCAGCGTTGATGCCAATGAGCAGTTCTTC
TRBV7-2	TRBD2	few	TRBJ2-3	CASSLAPPSAGGSTDTQYF	TGTGCCAGCAGCTTAGCCCCACCATCAGCGGGAGGGTCTACAGATACGCAGTATTTT
TRBV15	TRBD1	many	TRBJ2-1	CATADRLSNEQFF	TGTGCCACTGCGGACAGGCTGTCCAATGAGCAGTTCTTC
TRBV5-1	-	many	TRBJ2-2	CASSLTSPGTGELFF	TGCGCCAGCAGCCTCACCAGCCCCGGCACCGGGGAGCTGTTTTTT
TRBV5-6	TRBD2	many	TRBJ2-3	CASSSGLADDTQYF	TGTGCCAGCAGCTCGGGACTAGCTGACGATACGCAGTATTTT
TRBV12-3/TRBV12-4	TRBD1	many	TRBJ1-4	CASSRGQAATNEKLFF	TGTGCCAGCAGTCGTGGACAGGCAGCAACTAATGAAAAACTGTTTTTT
TRBV4-2	-	-	TRBJ2-1	CASSQGAGYNEQFF	TGTGCCAGCAGCCAAGGGGCCGGATACAATGAGCAGTTCTTC
TRBV6-5	TRBD1	-	TRBJ2-7	CASSYAGQGIYEQYF	TGTGCCAGCAGTTACGCGGGACAGGGTATCTACGAGCAGTACTTC
TRBV20-1	TRBD2	many	TRBJ2-7	CSARVGSGGTYEQYF	TGCAGTGCTAGAGTGGGGAGCGGGGGAACCTACGAGCAGTACTTC
TRBV11-2	-	few	TRBJ2-1	CASSLNRQGGNEQFF	TGTGCCAGCAGCTTAAACCGACAGGGAGGGAATGAGCAGTTCTTC
TRBV20-1	TRBD2	-	TRBJ2-5	CSARSGTSVQETQYF	TGCAGTGCTAGGTCTGGGACTAGCGTGCAAGAGACCCAGTACTTC
TRBV6-5	-	few	TRBJ2-3	CASSGLRRGFTDTQYF	TGTGCCAGCAGTGGCTTGCGGAGGGGATTCACAGATACGCAGTATTTT